The 21 T cell receptor beta chains below come from one sample, sequenced in a study of T cell repertoires in cytomegalovirus infection. MiXCR was run by TCRdb on the reads, yielding one entry per CDR3 protein. This table holds some 680,000 distinct CDR3 sequences, roughly a third found once. The sequencing sample was made of PBMCs. All receptors derive from a human donor in good health (CMV status not recorded). Some clones in this sample may be carry-over from other donors' samples.

This clonotype was counted only a few times. The chain carries TRBV28 and TRBJ1-1, with no clear D. V shed 5 bases and J shed 4 bases, with 11 bases lying between them. From germline, CDR1 is MDHEN and CDR2 SYDVKM. This CDR3 has 13 residues. CDR3 DNA sequence: TGTGCCAGCAGTAAGAAGGTTCTCACTGAAGCTTTCTTT. Protein sequence: CASSKKVLTEAFF.

Of note for this clonotype: One end of the junction does not line up with germline, which may come from a read error. This rearrangement joins TRBV15 to TRBJ1-4; D remains unclear. Germline CDR1 reads LNHNV; CDR2 reads YYDKDF (reference sequence). The CDR3 consists of 15 residues. CDR3 nucleotide sequence: TGTGCCACCATCAGAGATCGACGGGATAATGAAAAACTGTTTTTT. Translation gives CATIRDRRDNEKLFF.

This rearrangement joins TRBV20-1 to TRBJ1-1, with D tentatively TRBD1 (5 bases). V was clipped by 0 bases and J by 3 bases, with 11 bases between them. Germline CDR1 DFQATT, CDR2 SNEGSKA (reference sequence). This CDR3 has 14 residues. The CDR3 here is CSARDATVYTEAFF. CDR3 nucleotide sequence: TGCAGTGCTAGAGATGCGACAGTCTACACTGAAGCTTTCTTT.

A few counts support this clonotype. The V and J genes are TRBV28 and TRBJ2-3, with no clear D. CDR1 is MDHEN and CDR2 is SYDVKM in the germline V gene. The CDR3 covers 14 residues. The V and J ends lost 2 bases and 1 base respectively, with 7 bases between them. Here the CDR3 DNA reads TGTGCCAGCAGTTTACCCCAGGGCACAGATACGCAGTATTTT. Its translation: CASSLPQGTDTQYF.

With regard to this clonotype: Just one base apart from a much larger clone, this may be a read error. This chain links TRBV2 with TRBJ2-3; 8 positions agree with TRBD1. The J segment lost 2 bases and the V segment lost 6 bases, leaving 4 bases of the junction unmatched. Germline lookup yields CDR1 SNHLY and CDR2 FYNNEI. The CDR3 is 14 amino acids. The CDR3 bases are TGTGCCAGCAGCCGGGACAGGAACACAGATACGCAGTATTTT. Protein: CASSRDRNTDTQYF.

The gene calls are TRBV6-1 and TRBJ1-4, with TRBD1 as a possible D gene (5 bases). Trimming took off 5 bases at V and 4 bases at J, with 17 bases between the two ends. In germline, CDR1 is MNHNS, CDR2 SASEGT. The CDR3 spans 16 residues. CDR3 region: CASSRLMTARNEKLFF. Here the CDR3 DNA reads TGTGCCAGCAGTCGCCTGATGACAGCCCGTAATGAAAAACTGTTTTTT.

This clonotype occurred a few times. The CDR3 loop reads CATSRTRSGNEQFF. In nucleotides, the CDR3 is TGTGCCACCAGTAGGACTAGGAGTGGCAATGAGCAGTTCTTC. V is TRBV24-1 and J is TRBJ2-1, with 7 bases aligning to TRBD2. After removal of 6 bases from V and 6 bases from J, the junction contained 7 bases not matched to a gene. Germline V gene sequence: CDR1 KGHDR, CDR2 SFDVKD. The CDR3 is made up of 14 amino acids.

This clonotype has only a few counts. The rearrangement joins TRBV7-9 to TRBJ2-5, with D maybe TRBD2 (6 bases). The ends were cut back, 5 bases at V and 5 bases at J, with 15 bases in the middle. CDR1 and CDR2 from the germline V gene are SEHNR and FQNEAQ (reference sequence). The CDR3 contains 14 residues. CDR3 sequence (DNA): TGTGCCAGCAGCGCCGGAGGAGGGATGGAGACCCAGTACTTC. It specifies CASSAGGGMETQYF.

This clonotype was seen repeatedly, ten times or more. V is TRBV28 and J is TRBJ1-1, with a weak D call TRBD1 (6 bases). The CDR3 covers 14 residues. Germline V gene sequence: CDR1 MDHEN, CDR2 SYDVKM. Trimming shortened V by 2 bases and J by 3 bases, and 10 bases separated the two germline ends. CDR3 in amino acids: CASSLRGLYTEAFF. The CDR3, as DNA: TGTGCCAGCAGTTTACGGGGGCTTTACACTGAAGCTTTCTTT.

This clonotype has just a few counts. The chain has TRBV28 and TRBJ1-2; unclear D gene. Germline CDR1 is MDHEN and CDR2 is SYDVKM. This CDR3 has 13 amino acids. Trimming removed 7 bases from V and 4 bases from J, with 13 bases in between. The CDR3 sequence is CASTLMGIYGYTF. The CDR3 DNA sequence: TGTGCCAGCACCTTAATGGGGATCTATGGCTACACCTTC.

The sample holds a few counts of this clonotype. V usage is TRBV5-6 and J usage is TRBJ1-1; D call uncertain. V lost 0 bases and J lost 4, with 16 bases in between. The CDR3 is 16 residues long. The germline gives CDR1 SGHDT, CDR2 YYEEEE. CDR3 loop: CASSLVPGLESTEAFF. The CDR3 coding sequence is TGTGCCAGCAGCTTGGTTCCGGGCCTTGAAAGCACTGAAGCTTTCTTT.

The chain couples TRBV28 to TRBJ1-1; D not certain. Germline lookup yields CDR1 MDHEN and CDR2 SYDVKM. V gave up 7 bases and J gave up 4 bases, with 16 bases separating them. This CDR3 is built from 14 residues. CDR3 bases: TGTGCCAGCACCGTACATAGGGAAGTCACTGAAGCTTTCTTT. It translates to CASTVHREVTEAFF.

This clonotype showed up many times. The V call is TRBV5-4, the J call TRBJ2-6; 8 bases line up with TRBD1. The CDR3 length is 20 residues. CDR1 and CDR2 from the germline V gene are SGHNT and YYREEE (reference sequence). J gave up 2 bases and V 1 base, and 14 bases lay outside the gene matches. Here the CDR3 DNA reads TGTGCCAGCAGCTTGTCTTCAGGGGGCGCCCAGTATACTGGGGCCAACGTCCTGACTTTC. Amino acid sequence: CASSLSSGGAQYTGANVLTF.

This clonotype was observed a handful of times. The chain carries TRBV20-1 and TRBJ1-6; 7 bases line up with TRBD1. CDR3 length: 14 amino acids. Trimming removed 0 bases from V and 11 bases from J; junction bases left unmatched: 7. Germline V gene lookup returns CDR1 DFQATT and CDR2 SNEGSKA (reference sequence). The CDR3 loop reads CSARDRGGRTPLHF. The CDR3 DNA reads as TGCAGTGCTAGAGACAGGGGGGGGAGGACACCCCTCCACTTT.

The V gene is TRBV28, the J gene TRBJ1-2; D remains ambiguous. The CDR3 has 15 residues. V lost 3 bases, J lost 4 bases, and 15 bases lay in between. The germline V gene has CDR1 MDHEN and CDR2 SYDVKM. CDR3 protein: CASSFPHAESYGYTF. CDR3 nucleotides: TGTGCCAGCAGTTTCCCCCATGCGGAGTCCTATGGCTACACCTTC.

The chain combines TRBV10-3 with TRBJ2-1; D gene unclear. Trimming left V 0 bases short and J 10 bases short, with 7 bases between. The CDR3 extends over 12 amino acids. Germline V lookup: CDR1 ENHRY, CDR2 SYGVKD. The CDR3 region has the DNA TGTGCCATCAGTGAGTCTGGGTGGGAGCAGTTCTTC. Translated, it gives CAISESGWEQFF.

In its sample, this clonotype was seen a few times. V usage is TRBV20-1 and J usage is TRBJ2-6; the D is unclear. Per the germline V gene, CDR1 is DFQATT and CDR2 is SNEGSKA (reference sequence). CDR3 size: 14 residues. V lost 1 base to trimming and J lost 0 bases, with 4 bases between them. In DNA form, the CDR3 reads TGCAGTGCTAGAGGGAGCTCTGGGGCCAACGTCCTGACTTTC. Residues: CSARGSSGANVLTF.

This clonotype was seen just once. The gene calls are TRBV7-9 and TRBJ1-2, with TRBD1 identical over 7 bases. V was pared by 5 bases and J by 4 bases, with 13 bases of the junction left unmatched. CDR3 length equals 16 residues. The germline gives CDR1 SEHNR, CDR2 FQNEAQ (reference sequence). In nucleotides, the CDR3 is TGTGCCAGCAGCCAGCAGAGACAGGGTTTATTCTATGGCTACACCTTC. This encodes CASSQQRQGLFYGYTF.

As to this clonotype: This could be a read error, since a much larger clone is one nucleotide away. The rearrangement uses TRBV7-6 and TRBJ2-2, with D perhaps TRBD2 (6 bases). Germline assignment: CDR1 SGHVS and CDR2 FNYEAQ. The CDR3 sequence is 12 residues long. The CDR3 spells CASSLSGGELCF. DNA of the CDR3: TGTGCCAGCAGCTTATCGGGCGGGGAGCTGTGTTTT.

The chain couples TRBV11-2 to TRBJ2-1, with 11 bases aligning to TRBD2. V trimming: 7 bases; J trimming: 5 bases; junction bases outside the gene matches: 4. The CDR3 has 14 amino acids. Germline lookup yields CDR1 SGHAT and CDR2 FQNNGV. The CDR3 loop reads CASNVAGGNNEQFF. DNA for the CDR3: TGTGCCAGCAACGTAGCGGGGGGGAACAATGAGCAGTTCTTC.

The rearrangement links TRBV15 to TRBJ2-2, with D unclear. CDR1 is LNHNV, CDR2 YYDKDF, per germline (reference sequence). The CDR3 sequence is 17 residues long. V gave up 0 bases and J gave up 1 base, with 12 bases separating them. This chain's CDR3 is CATSRDRERVNTGELFF. The CDR3 DNA follows: TGTGCCACCAGCAGAGATAGGGAAAGGGTGAACACCGGGGAGCTGTTTTTT.